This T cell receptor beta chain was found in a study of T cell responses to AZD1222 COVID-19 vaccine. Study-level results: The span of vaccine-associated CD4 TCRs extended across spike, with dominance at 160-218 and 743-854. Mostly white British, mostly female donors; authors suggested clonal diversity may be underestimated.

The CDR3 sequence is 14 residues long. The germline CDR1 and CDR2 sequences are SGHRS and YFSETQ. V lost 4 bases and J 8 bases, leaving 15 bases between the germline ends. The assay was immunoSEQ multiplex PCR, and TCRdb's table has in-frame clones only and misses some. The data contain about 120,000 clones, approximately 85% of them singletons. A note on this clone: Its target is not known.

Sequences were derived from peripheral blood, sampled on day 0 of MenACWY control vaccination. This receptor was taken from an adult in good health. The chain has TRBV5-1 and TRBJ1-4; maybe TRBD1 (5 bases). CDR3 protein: CASSPGEVGEKLFF. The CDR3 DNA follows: TGCGCCAGCAGCCCGGGGGAAGTTGGCGAAAAACTGTTTTTT.